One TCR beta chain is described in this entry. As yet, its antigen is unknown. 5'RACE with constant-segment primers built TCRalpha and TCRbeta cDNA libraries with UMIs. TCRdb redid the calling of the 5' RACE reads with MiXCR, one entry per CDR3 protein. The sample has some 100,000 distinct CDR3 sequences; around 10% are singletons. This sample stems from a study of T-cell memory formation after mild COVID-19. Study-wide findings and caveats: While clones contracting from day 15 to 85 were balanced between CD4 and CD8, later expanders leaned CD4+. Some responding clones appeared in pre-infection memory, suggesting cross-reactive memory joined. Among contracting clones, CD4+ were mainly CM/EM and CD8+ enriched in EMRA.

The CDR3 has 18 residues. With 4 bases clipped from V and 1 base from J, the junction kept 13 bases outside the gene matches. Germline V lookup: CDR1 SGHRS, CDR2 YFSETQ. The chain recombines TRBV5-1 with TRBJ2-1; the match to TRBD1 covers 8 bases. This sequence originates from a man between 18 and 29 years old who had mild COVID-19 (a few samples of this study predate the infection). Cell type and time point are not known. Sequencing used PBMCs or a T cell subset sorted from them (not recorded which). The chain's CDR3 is CASSPIPGDRRSYNEQFF. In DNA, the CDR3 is TGCGCCAGCAGCCCAATCCCGGGGGACAGGAGATCCTACAATGAGCAGTTCTTC.